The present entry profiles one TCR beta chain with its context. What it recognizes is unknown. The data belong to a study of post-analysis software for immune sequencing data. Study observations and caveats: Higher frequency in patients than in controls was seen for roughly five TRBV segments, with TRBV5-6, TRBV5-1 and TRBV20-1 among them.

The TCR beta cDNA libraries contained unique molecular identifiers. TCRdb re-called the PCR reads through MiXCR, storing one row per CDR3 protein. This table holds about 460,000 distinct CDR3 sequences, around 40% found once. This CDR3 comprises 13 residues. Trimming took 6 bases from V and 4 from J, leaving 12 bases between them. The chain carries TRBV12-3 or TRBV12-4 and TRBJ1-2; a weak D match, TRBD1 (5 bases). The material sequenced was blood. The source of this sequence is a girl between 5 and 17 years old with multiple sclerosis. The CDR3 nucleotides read TGTGCCAGCAGCCGACAGAGCTCCTATGGCTACACCTTC. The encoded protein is CASSRQSSYGYTF.